The 14 T cell receptor beta chains in this list originate from one sample, sequenced in a study of shared clonotypes between healthy human individuals. Generated by immunoSEQ multiplex PCR, the TCRdb table keeps only in-frame clones and is missing some. The table has about 480,000 clones, 60% to 80% seen once. Material: PBMCs. These receptors were obtained from a woman aged 40 to 50 in good health. Some clones in this sample may be carry-over from other donors' samples.

This chain connects TRBV19 to TRBJ2-5; 11 nucleotides line up with TRBD2. CDR1 and CDR2 from the germline V gene are LNHDA and SQIVND (reference sequence). The CDR3 totals 15 residues. The V segment lost 4 bases and the J segment 4 bases; nucleotides outside the gene matches: 5. In DNA form, the CDR3 reads TGTGCCAGTAGTAAACTAGCGGGAGAATCAGAGACCCAGTACTTC. This codes for CASSKLAGESETQYF.

This clone was detected a few times. This CDR3 reads CASWDSATGSEKLFF. CDR3 coding DNA: TGTGCCAGCTGGGACAGCGCTACGGGAAGTGAAAAACTGTTTTTT. This chain joins TRBV19 and TRBJ1-4, with 7 bases matching TRBD1. Per germline, CDR1 LNHDA and CDR2 SQIVND (reference sequence). CDR3 length: 15 amino acids. The V and J ends lost 9 bases and 7 bases, in that order; junction bases with no gene match: 14.

The V and J genes are TRBV11-3 and TRBJ2-5, with 8 bases lining up with TRBD1. The CDR3 contains 13 residues. Germline trimming cut 4 bases from V and 4 bases from J; bases unmatched to any gene: 2. Germline V gene sequence: CDR1 SGHNT, CDR2 YENEEA. The CDR3: CASSSGGGETQYF. CDR3 bases: TGTGCCAGCAGCTCAGGGGGCGGAGAGACCCAGTACTTC. Looking up the rest from reference TRBV11-3 and TRBJ2-5 gives the full variable domain: EAGVVQSPRYKIIEKKQPVAFWCNPISGHNTLYWYLQNLGQGPELLIRYENEEAVDDSQLPKDRFSAERLKGVDSTLKIQPAELGDSAVYLCASSSGGGETQYFGPGTRLLVL.

The chain has TRBV30 and TRBJ1-2; D is undetermined. This CDR3 is 14 amino acids long. CDR1 GTSNPN and CDR2 SVGIG come from the germline V gene (reference sequence). V lost 1 base, J lost 2 bases, and 11 bases lay in between. For the CDR3, the DNA is TGTGCCTGGAGTGGAATCACAGAGAACTATGGCTACACCTTC. Protein: CAWSGITENYGYTF.

A single count supports this clone. The chain combines TRBV18 with TRBJ2-6, with 10 bases identical to TRBD1. Trimming took 8 bases from V and 4 from J; bases not matched to a gene: 11. Germline V gene data show CDR1 as KGHSH and CDR2 as LQKENI. CDR3 length: 17 amino acids. The CDR3 DNA reads TGTGCCAGCGCCGGGGACAGGGGAACTGCGGGGGCCAACGTCCTGACTTTC. Protein product: CASAGDRGTAGANVLTF.

V is TRBV6-1 and J is TRBJ2-5, with D perhaps matching TRBD1 (5 bases). Germline V gene sequence: CDR1 MNHNS, CDR2 SASEGT. Between the trimmed V and J ends, which lost 1 base and 1 base, there was a span of 16 bases. The CDR3 runs to 17 residues. CDR3 sequence (DNA): TGTGCCAGCAGTGAAGTAAGGGGCCGACTCATCCAAGAGACCCAGTACTTC. Its protein is CASSEVRGRLIQETQYF.

With respect to this clone: This specimen includes other DNA sequences encoding the same CDR3. V usage is TRBV5-1 and J usage is TRBJ2-1, with a tentative D call TRBD1 (5 bases). The CDR3 totals 15 residues. Germline CDR1 SGHRS, CDR2 YFSETQ. Trimming stripped 4 bases from V and 1 base from J, with 12 bases between. The CDR3 DNA sequence: TGCGCCAGCAGCCCGGGTCAGGGTTCCTACAATGAGCAGTTCTTC. This encodes CASSPGQGSYNEQFF.

This sequence joins TRBV7-9 and TRBJ2-2; TRBD1 matches 7 bases. Germline V gives CDR1 SEHNR, CDR2 FQNEAQ (reference sequence). CDR3 length: 16 residues. J gave up 2 bases and V 0 bases, and 3 bases lay outside the gene matches. The CDR3 region has the DNA TGTGCCAGCAGCTTAGCAGGGGGCACTAACACCGGGGAGCTGTTTTTT. This encodes CASSLAGGTNTGELFF.

The chain links TRBV5-1 to TRBJ2-7; D may be TRBD1 (6 bases). V was pared by 6 bases and J by 1 base, with 11 bases between. This CDR3 has 13 amino acids. In germline, CDR1 is SGHRS, CDR2 YFSETQ. The CDR3 coding sequence is TGCGCCAGCACCCGACAGGAATCCTACGAGCAGTACTTC. Amino acids: CASTRQESYEQYF.

This clone occurred once. The chain is built from TRBV13 and TRBJ2-1; no firm D call. Germline-derived CDR1 and CDR2 are PRHDT and FYEKMQ (reference sequence). The CDR3 is made up of 15 amino acids. The V and J ends lost 4 bases and 0 bases respectively, with 10 bases between them. In nucleotides, the CDR3 is TGTGCCAGCAGCTCCCTCTCAAGCTCCTACAATGAGCAGTTCTTC. It yields the protein CASSSLSSSYNEQFF.

The CDR3 is CASRRGEGETQYF. CDR3 DNA sequence: TGTGCCAGCAGGAGAGGCGAAGGAGAGACCCAGTACTTC. This chain uses TRBV2 with TRBJ2-5; no definite D call. Germline CDR1 is SNHLY and CDR2 is FYNNEI. The CDR3 is made up of 13 amino acids. V was clipped by 6 bases and J by 4 bases, with 12 bases between them.

This clone was picked up a small number of times. The chain recombines TRBV2 with TRBJ1-5; 7 bases line up with TRBD1. This CDR3 contains 15 residues. Germline lookup yields CDR1 SNHLY and CDR2 FYNNEI. V lost 4 bases to trimming and J lost 2 bases; unmatched junction nucleotides: 5. Here the CDR3 DNA reads TGTGCCAGCAGTGGACAGGGCCGTGGCAATCAGCCCCAGCATTTT. Its protein product is CASSGQGRGNQPQHF.

A few counts support this clone. The rearrangement links TRBV7-3 to TRBJ2-7; D not resolved. Between the trimmed V and J ends, which lost 3 bases and 0 bases, there was a span of 12 bases. Germline V gene lookup returns CDR1 SGHTA and CDR2 FQGTGA. The CDR3 is made up of 15 amino acids. DNA for the CDR3: TGTGCCAGCAGCTTCCTACCGGGTTCCTCCTACGAGCAGTACTTC. Its translation: CASSFLPGSSYEQYF.

This chain joins TRBV6-1 and TRBJ1-4; a possible D gene is TRBD1 (5 bases). CDR3 length equals 12 residues. Germline-derived CDR1 and CDR2 are MNHNS and SASEGT. The V gene lost 1 base and the J gene lost 8 bases, with 5 bases spanning the gap. The CDR3 region has the DNA TGTGCCAGCAGTGAAGGACAGGAAAAACTGTTTTTT. Translated, it gives CASSEGQEKLFF.